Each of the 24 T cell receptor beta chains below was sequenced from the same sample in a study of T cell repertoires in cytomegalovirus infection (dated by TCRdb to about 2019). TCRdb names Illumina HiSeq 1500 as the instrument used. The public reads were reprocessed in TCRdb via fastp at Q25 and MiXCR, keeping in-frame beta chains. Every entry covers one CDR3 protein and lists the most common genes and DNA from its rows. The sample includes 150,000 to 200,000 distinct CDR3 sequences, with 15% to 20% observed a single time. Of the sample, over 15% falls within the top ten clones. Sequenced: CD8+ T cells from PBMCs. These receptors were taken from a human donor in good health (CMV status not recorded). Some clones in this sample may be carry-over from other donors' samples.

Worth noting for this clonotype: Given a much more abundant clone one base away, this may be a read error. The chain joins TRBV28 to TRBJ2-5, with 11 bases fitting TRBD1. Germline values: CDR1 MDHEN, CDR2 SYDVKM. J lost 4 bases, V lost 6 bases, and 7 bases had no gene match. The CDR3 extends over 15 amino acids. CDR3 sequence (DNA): TGTGCCAGCAGCCTCTCCGGGACAGGGGGAGAGACCCAGTACTTC. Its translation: CASSLSGTGGETQYF.

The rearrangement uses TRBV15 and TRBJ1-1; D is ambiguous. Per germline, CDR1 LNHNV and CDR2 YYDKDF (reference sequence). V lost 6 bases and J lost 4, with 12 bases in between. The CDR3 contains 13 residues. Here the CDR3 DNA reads TGTGCCACCAGGGACCTTGTGGGCACTGAAGCTTTCTTT. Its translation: CATRDLVGTEAFF.

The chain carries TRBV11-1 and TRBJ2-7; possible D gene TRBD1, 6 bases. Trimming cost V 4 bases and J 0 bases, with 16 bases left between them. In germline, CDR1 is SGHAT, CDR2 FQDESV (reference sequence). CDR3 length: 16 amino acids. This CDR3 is CASSYWTDFNSYEQYF. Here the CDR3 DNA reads TGTGCCAGCAGCTATTGGACAGATTTCAACTCCTACGAGCAGTACTTC.

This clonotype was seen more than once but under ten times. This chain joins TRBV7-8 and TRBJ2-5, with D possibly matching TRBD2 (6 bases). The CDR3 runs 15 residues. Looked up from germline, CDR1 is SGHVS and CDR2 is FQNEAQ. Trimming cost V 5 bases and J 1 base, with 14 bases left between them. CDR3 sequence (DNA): TGTGCCAGCAGCATTATCCGGGACTTCCAAGAGACCCAGTACTTC. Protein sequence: CASSIIRDFQETQYF.

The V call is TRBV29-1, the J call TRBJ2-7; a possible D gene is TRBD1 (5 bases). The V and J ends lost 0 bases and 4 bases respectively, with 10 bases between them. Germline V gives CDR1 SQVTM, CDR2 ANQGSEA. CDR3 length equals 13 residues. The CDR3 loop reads CSVEDRDSYEQYF. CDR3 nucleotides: TGCAGCGTTGAAGATCGTGACAGTTACGAGCAGTACTTC.

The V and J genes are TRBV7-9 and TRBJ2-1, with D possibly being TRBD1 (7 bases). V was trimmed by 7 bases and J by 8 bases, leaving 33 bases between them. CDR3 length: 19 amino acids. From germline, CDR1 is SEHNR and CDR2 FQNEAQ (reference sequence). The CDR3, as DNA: TGTGCCAGCATGGGGTTTTGGGACAGAAGGACTACCGAGAGGGATGAGCAGTTCTTC. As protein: CASMGFWDRRTTERDEQFF.

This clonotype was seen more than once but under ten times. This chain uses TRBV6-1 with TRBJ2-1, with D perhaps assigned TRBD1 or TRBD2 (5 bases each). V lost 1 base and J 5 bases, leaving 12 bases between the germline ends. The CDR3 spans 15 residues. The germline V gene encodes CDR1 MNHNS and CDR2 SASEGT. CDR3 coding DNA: TGTGCCAGCAGTGAAGACCTAGGGACCAACAATGAGCAGTTCTTC. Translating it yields CASSEDLGTNNEQFF.

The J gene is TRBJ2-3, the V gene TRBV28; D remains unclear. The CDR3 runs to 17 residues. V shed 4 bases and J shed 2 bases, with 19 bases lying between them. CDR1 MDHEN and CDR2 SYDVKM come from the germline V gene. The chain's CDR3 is CASSSRLGRPPTDTQYF. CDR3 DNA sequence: TGTGCCAGCAGTTCCCGATTGGGCCGACCACCCACAGATACGCAGTATTTT.

CDR3 in DNA: TGCAGCGTTGAGCGAGAATCCTACAATGAGCAGTTCTTC. This gives the protein CSVERESYNEQFF. V usage is TRBV29-1 and J usage is TRBJ2-1; D is uncertain. The CDR3 runs 13 residues. CDR1 and CDR2 (germline): SQVTM, ANQGSEA. V was pared by 3 bases and J by 1 base, with 7 bases between.

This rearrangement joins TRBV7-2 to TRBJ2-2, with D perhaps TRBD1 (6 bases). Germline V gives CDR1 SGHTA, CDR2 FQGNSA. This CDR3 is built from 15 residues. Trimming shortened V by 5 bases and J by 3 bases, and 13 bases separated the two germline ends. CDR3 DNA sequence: TGTGCCAGCAGCCGTCGGACAGATTACACCGGGGAGCTGTTTTTT. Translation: CASSRRTDYTGELFF.

The CDR3 DNA sequence: TGTGCCAGCAGCCGGGGATTCGGGGACAAAAACATTCAGTACTTC. Translation gives CASSRGFGDKNIQYF. The V gene is TRBV7-2, the J gene TRBJ2-4; tentative D call: TRBD2 (5 bases). Trimming took 5 bases from V and 3 from J, leaving 14 bases between them. The CDR3 runs 15 residues. CDR1 is SGHTA, CDR2 FQGNSA, per germline.

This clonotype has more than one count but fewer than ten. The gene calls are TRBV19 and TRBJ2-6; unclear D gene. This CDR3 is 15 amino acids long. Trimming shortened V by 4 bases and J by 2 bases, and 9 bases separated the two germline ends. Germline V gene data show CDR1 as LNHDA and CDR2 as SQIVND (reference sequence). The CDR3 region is CASSKAGAGANVLTF. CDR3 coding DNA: TGTGCCAGTAGTAAGGCAGGCGCTGGGGCCAACGTCCTGACTTTC.

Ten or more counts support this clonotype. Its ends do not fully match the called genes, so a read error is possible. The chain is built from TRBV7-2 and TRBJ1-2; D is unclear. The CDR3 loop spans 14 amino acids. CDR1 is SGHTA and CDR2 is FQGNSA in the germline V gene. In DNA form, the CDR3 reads TGTGCCAGCAGCCCTACACAGTATCCTGATGGCTTCACCTTC. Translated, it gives CASSPTQYPDGFTF. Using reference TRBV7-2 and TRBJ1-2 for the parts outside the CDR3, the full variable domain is GAGVSQSPSNKVTEKGKDVELRCDPISGHTALYWYRQSLGQGLEFLIYFQGNSAPDKSGLPSDRFSAERTGGSVSTLTIQRTQQEDSAVYLCASSPTQYPDGFTFGSGTRLTVV.

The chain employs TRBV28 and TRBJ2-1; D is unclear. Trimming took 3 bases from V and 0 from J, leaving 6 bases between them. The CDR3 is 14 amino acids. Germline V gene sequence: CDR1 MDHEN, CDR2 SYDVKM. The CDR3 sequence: CASSFVSSYNEQFF. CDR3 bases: TGTGCCAGCAGTTTCGTCAGCTCCTACAATGAGCAGTTCTTC.

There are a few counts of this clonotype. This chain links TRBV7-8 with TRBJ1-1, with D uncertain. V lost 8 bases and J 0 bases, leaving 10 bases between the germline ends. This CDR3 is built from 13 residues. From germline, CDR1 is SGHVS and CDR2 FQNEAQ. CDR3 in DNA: TGTGCCAGCGAGCAAGGTGTGAACACTGAAGCTTTCTTT. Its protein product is CASEQGVNTEAFF.

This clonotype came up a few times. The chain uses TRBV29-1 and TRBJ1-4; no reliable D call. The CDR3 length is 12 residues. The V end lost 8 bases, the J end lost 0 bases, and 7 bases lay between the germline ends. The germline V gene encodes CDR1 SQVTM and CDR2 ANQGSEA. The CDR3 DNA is TGCAGCCCCGTCTCAACTAATGAAAAACTGTTTTTT. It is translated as CSPVSTNEKLFF.

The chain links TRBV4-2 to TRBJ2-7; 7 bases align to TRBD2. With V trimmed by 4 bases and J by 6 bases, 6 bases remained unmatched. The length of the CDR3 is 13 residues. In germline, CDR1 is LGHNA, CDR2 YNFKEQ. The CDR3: CASSPARTSEQYF. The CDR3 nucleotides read TGTGCCAGCAGCCCAGCCCGGACTAGCGAGCAGTACTTC.

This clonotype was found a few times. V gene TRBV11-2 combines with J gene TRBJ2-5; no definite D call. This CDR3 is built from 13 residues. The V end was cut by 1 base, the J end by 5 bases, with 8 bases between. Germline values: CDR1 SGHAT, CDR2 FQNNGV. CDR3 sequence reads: CASSLAPAETQYF. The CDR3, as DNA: TGTGCCAGCAGCTTAGCCCCCGCGGAGACCCAGTACTTC.

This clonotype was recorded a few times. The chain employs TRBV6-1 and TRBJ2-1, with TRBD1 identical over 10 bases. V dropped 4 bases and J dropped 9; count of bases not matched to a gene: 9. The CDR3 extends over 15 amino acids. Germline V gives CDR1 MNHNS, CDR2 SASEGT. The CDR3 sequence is CASSGPPDRGSEQFF. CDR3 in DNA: TGTGCCAGCAGTGGCCCCCCGGACAGGGGGAGTGAGCAGTTCTTC.

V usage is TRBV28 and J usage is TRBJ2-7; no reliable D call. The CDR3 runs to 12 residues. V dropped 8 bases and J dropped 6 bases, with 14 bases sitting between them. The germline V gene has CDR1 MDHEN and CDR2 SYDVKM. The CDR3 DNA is TGTGCCAGCGCAGTCTTTTCTGGCGAGCAGTACTTC. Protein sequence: CASAVFSGEQYF.

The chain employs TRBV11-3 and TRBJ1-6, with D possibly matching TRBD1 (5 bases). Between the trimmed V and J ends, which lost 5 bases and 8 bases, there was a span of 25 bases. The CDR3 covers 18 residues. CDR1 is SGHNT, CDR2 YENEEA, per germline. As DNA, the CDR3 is TGTGCCAGCAGCAAAGAGGGGACTCCTATGAGGGGCGATTCACCCCTCCACTTT. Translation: CASSKEGTPMRGDSPLHF.

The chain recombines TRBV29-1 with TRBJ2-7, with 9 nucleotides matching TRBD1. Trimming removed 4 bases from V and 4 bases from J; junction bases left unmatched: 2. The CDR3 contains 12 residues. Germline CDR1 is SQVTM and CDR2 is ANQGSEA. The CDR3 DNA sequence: TGCAGCGTTGTGGACAGGGGTTACGAGCAGTACTTC. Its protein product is CSVVDRGYEQYF.

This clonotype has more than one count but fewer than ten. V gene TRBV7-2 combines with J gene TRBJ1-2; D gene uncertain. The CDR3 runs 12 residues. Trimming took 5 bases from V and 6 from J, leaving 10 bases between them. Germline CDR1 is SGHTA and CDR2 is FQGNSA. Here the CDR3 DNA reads TGTGCCAGCAGCCCCCGCAGCCATGGCTACACCTTC. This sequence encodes CASSPRSHGYTF.

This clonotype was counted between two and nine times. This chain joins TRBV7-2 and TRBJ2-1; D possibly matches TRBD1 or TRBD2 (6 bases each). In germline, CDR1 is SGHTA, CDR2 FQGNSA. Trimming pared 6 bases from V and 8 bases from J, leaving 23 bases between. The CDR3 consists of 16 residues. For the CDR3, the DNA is TGTGCCAGCAGTGCGGGGTGGGGGGCCCCTCTAGATGAGCAGTTCTTC. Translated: CASSAGWGAPLDEQFF.